This T cell receptor beta chain was obtained from a study of blood T cell repertoires in COVID-19 (TCRdb year 2020). About the full investigation: Samples covering the acute and convalescent phases of COVID-19 were provided by collaborators in the United States, Italy and Spain. The prospective study material was composed of cDNA or gDNA derived from T cells, B-cell-depleted T cells, or PBMCs. Subjects who had been exposed to COVID-19, were actively infected with it, or had recovered from it provided the deeply sampled blood TCRbeta repertoires that made up the dataset. A freely available public database, intended as a resource for researchers studying the immune response to SARS-CoV-2, is where the repertoires were released. The samples were drawn from the first 160 participants of the ongoing ImmuneRACE study and from 1,254 subjects provided by 6 global collaborators. The sample metadata nearly always contained a de-identified subject ID, COVID-19 status, age in years and sex. HLA class I and class II types, where available, came from metadata supplied by the sample provider rather than from assay-based typing. General findings and caveats noted by the study authors: The quantity of clinical and demographic metadata differed by source and by participant and was supplied without curation.

Participants in the prospective study were enrolled through a virtual design, were aged about 18 to 100 years, and lived in fewer than 30 United States geographic areas. To assign participants to cohorts, the prospective study relied on clinical history that participants themselves reported in a screening survey and a study questionnaire. Exposed participants were defined as having been in contact with someone with a PCR-confirmed or clinician-diagnosed COVID-19 case within 2 weeks of study entry. Mobile phlebotomists in the prospective study collected whole blood, serum and a nasopharyngeal or oropharyngeal swab from every participant. Prospective study participants could optionally give additional blood draws and questionnaires over an approximately two-month period. Prospective study blood samples were shipped either frozen or at room temperature before DNA extraction. With respect to this clone: Which antigen it targets is not known. Base qualities were left out, and no much larger clone turns up one base away.

TCRbeta CDR3 regions were amplified from genomic DNA using the immunoSEQ Assay, a bias-controlled multiplex PCR. In the source study's methods: The number of nucleated cells in each sample was estimated from the amplification of reference gene primers within the assay. To quantify the absolute abundance of each unique TCRbeta CDR3 rearrangement, sequence reads were collapsed and filtered. For each sample, productive Simpson clonality was calculated by taking the square root of Simpson's diversity index across productive rearrangements. The source is immuneACCESS, and TCRdb retained only in-frame sequences with V and J called. Part of the clones is not carried over; for the studies checked, unresolved V genes explain less than half of this, and the remainder is unexplained. V and J calls and clone size are copied from that table; D and trimming were computed from the DNA. The sample has nearly 300,000 clones on record, nearly 90% of them singletons. The leading ten clones occupy roughly 2.9% of the sample.

The specimen was PBMCs or T cells enriched from blood (not recorded which). The sequence came from a woman aged 45-59 years who had been exposed to COVID-19.

The CDR3 is CASSLPGQAANTEAFF. The bases read TGCGCCAGCAGCTTACCGGGACAGGCGGCGAACACTGAAGCTTTCTTT. The chain is made from TRBV5-1 and TRBJ1-1, and 8 bases in between align with TRBD1. The CDR3 measures 16 amino acids from cysteine to phenylalanine. The kept DNA is CDR3 alone, 48 bases in frame from the first base. Based on the germline V gene, the CDR1 and CDR2 sequences are SGHRS and YFSETQ. V is cut back by 2 bases and J by 1 base, with 7 bases in the junction unmatched.